This T cell receptor (beta chain) was observed in a study of OX40 agonist ivuxolimab in advanced cancers. Study-wide findings and caveats: Expanded clones tended on average to be more numerous among CD8+ T cells than CD4+. There were also nonresponders showing low normalized T-cell clonal expansion.

Sequencing used immunoSEQ multiplex PCR; TCRdb keeps in-frame clones, though not all of them. Among 46,000 or so clones listed, around nine tenths were seen once. The count of this clone is one. The antigen is not known. This CDR3 has 13 residues. Germline assignment: CDR1 MNHNY and CDR2 SVGAGI (reference sequence). Between the trimmed V and J ends, which lost 6 bases and 5 bases, there was a span of 14 bases. The sequencing used CD4+ or CD8+ T cells sorted from blood, collected in a trial of the OX40 agonist ivuxolimab. The J gene is TRBJ2-7, the V gene TRBV6-6; D is unresolved. The TCR comes from an adult with an advanced solid tumor such as melanoma, head and neck, liver or kidney cancer. For the CDR3, the DNA is TGTGCCAGCAGACCTAAATCTAGGGACGAGCAGTACTTC. Translated, it gives CASRPKSRDEQYF.